Each of the 16 T cell receptor beta chains below was sequenced from the same sample in a study of cytomegalovirus exposure and HLA in healthy donors. Both 60 Vbeta primers and 13 Jbeta primers went into the PCR. Measured with immunoSEQ multiplex PCR; TCRdb has only the in-frame clones, and not every one. The repertoire holds over 50,000 clones, with approximately 72% as singletons. Source material: PBMCs. Receptors were obtained from a man aged 50 to 59 in good health and CMV-seropositive.

CDR3 sequence: CASSPRLAGRTDTQYF. CDR3 DNA: TGTGCCAGCAGCCCAAGACTAGCGGGGCGCACAGATACGCAGTATTTT. The chain recombines TRBV14 with TRBJ2-3; TRBD2 aligns across 11 bases. V lost 4 bases, J lost 1 base, and 4 bases stayed unmatched. Germline CDR1 reads SGHDN; CDR2 reads FVKESK. This CDR3 spans 16 amino acids.

The chain recombines TRBV6-1 with TRBJ2-7, with TRBD1 as a possible D gene (6 bases). The V gene lost 8 bases and the J gene lost 1 base, with 12 bases spanning the gap. Germline CDR1 MNHNS, CDR2 SASEGT. CDR3 length equals 13 residues. DNA of the CDR3: TGTGCCAGCGCGCCCGGGACATCCTACGAGCAGTACTTC. Its translation is CASAPGTSYEQYF.

V is TRBV6-5 and J is TRBJ2-2; possibly TRBD2 for D (5 bases). Germline V gene sequence: CDR1 MNHEY, CDR2 SVGAGI. V was shortened by 2 bases and J by 7 bases, with 8 bases between the two germline ends. This CDR3 has 13 residues. CDR3 bases: TGTGCCAGCAGTTACCTAGGGAGCGGGGAGCTGTTTTTT. Its translation: CASSYLGSGELFF.

J is TRBJ2-1 and V is TRBV5-4, with D possibly TRBD2 on 7 matching bases. V lost 0 bases and J 7 bases, leaving 17 bases between the germline ends. The CDR3 runs to 16 residues. Germline CDR1 SGHNT, CDR2 YYREEE (reference sequence). CDR3 bases: TGTGCCAGCAGCTTGGCAGGCAGGGGAGGGAGGAATGAGCAGTTCTTC. It encodes CASSLAGRGGRNEQFF.

V gene TRBV6-5 combines with J gene TRBJ2-7; TRBD1 might be the D (7 bases). CDR3 length: 12 amino acids. Trimming cost V 8 bases and J 7 bases, with 15 bases left between them. Germline values: CDR1 MNHEY, CDR2 SVGAGI. CDR3 region: CASGRRGEEQYF. The DNA for the CDR3 is TGTGCCAGCGGGCGCAGGGGGGAAGAGCAGTACTTC.

The V and J genes are TRBV7-9 and TRBJ1-4; D perhaps matches TRBD1 (5 bases). Germline-derived CDR1 and CDR2 are SEHNR and FQNEAQ (reference sequence). The CDR3 contains 19 residues. Written as DNA, the CDR3 is TGTCACAGCAGCCCTAGTGGGGCCTGGGGCAAGGGAACTAATGAAAAACTGTTTTTT. Its protein product is CHSSPSGAWGKGTNEKLFF.

The chain joins TRBV19 to TRBJ2-3, with TRBD2 as a possible D gene (6 bases). With 6 bases removed from V and 1 base from J, the gap between germline ends came to 20 bases. This CDR3 contains 17 residues. Germline loops: CDR1 LNHDA, CDR2 SQIVND (reference sequence). The CDR3: CASSPGLSRGGTDTQYF. DNA for the CDR3: TGTGCCAGTAGCCCGGGACTTTCTAGAGGCGGCACAGATACGCAGTATTTT.

The chain combines TRBV27 with TRBJ2-7, with D perhaps TRBD2 (5 bases). The CDR3 sequence is 14 residues long. CDR1 and CDR2 (germline): MNHEY, SMNVEV (reference sequence). V lost 4 bases and J 0 bases, leaving 10 bases between the germline ends. The CDR3 coding sequence is TGTGCCAGCAGTTCCCGGAGGTCCTCCTACGAGCAGTACTTC. Translation: CASSSRRSSYEQYF.

The genes are TRBV27 and TRBJ2-1; 9 nucleotides agree with TRBD1. V dropped 8 bases and J dropped 7; count of bases not matched to a gene: 9. Germline CDR1 reads MNHEY; CDR2 reads SMNVEV (reference sequence). CDR3 length: 14 residues. DNA for the CDR3: TGTGCCAGCTGTTCCGGGACAGGGCTAAATGAGCAGTTCTTC. As protein: CASCSGTGLNEQFF.

In regard to this clone: At one end the junction does not follow the germline gene, possibly because of a read error. The chain recombines TRBV7-9 with TRBJ1-5; D gene unclear. The CDR3 contains 14 residues. Germline V gene lookup returns CDR1 SEHNR and CDR2 FQNEAQ (reference sequence). For the CDR3, the DNA is TGTTCCAGCAGCCCCGTTACGTCGAGTCAGCCCCAGCATTTT. The encoded protein is CSSSPVTSSQPQHF. Using reference TRBV7-9 and TRBJ1-5 for the parts outside the CDR3, the full variable domain is DTGVSQNPRHKITKRGQNVTFRCDPISEHNRLYWYRQTLGQGPEFLTYFQNEAQLEKSRLLSDRFSAERPKGSFSTLEIQRTEQGDSAMYLCSSSPVTSSQPQHFGDGTRLSIL.

The rearrangement joins TRBV9 to TRBJ2-5; 8 bases agree with TRBD1. V lost 0 bases and J lost 4; bases outside the gene matches: 2. The CDR3 totals 14 residues. CDR1 and CDR2 (germline): SGDLS, YYNGEE. The CDR3 DNA follows: TGTGCCAGCAGCGTAGGGACAGGGAGAGAGACCCAGTACTTC. The encoded protein is CASSVGTGRETQYF.

Of note for this clone: One end of the junction varies from germline; a read error may be responsible. The rearrangement links TRBV15 to TRBJ2-1, with 14 bases that match TRBD2. Germline V lookup: CDR1 LNHNV, CDR2 YYDKDF (reference sequence). There are 18 residues in the CDR3. CDR3 amino acids: CANSRVRTSGGLYNEQFF. CDR3 coding DNA: TGTGCCAACAGCAGAGTCAGGACTAGCGGGGGGCTATACAATGAGCAGTTCTTC. Based on the CDR3 plus reference TRBV15 and TRBJ2-1, the full variable domain is DAMVIQNPRYQVTQFGKPVTLSCSQTLNHNVMYWYQQKSSQAPKLLFHYYDKDFNNEADTPDNFQSRRPNTSFCFLDIRSPGLGDTAMYLCANSRVRTSGGLYNEQFFGPGTRLTVL.

The chain links TRBV28 to TRBJ1-1; D is unclear. V was clipped by 3 bases and J by 7 bases, with 15 bases between them. Germline CDR1 is MDHEN and CDR2 is SYDVKM. CDR3 length equals 14 residues. The CDR3 protein is CASSFVGPDFEAFF. CDR3 sequence (DNA): TGTGCCAGCAGTTTTGTCGGACCGGACTTTGAAGCTTTCTTT.

This rearrangement joins TRBV20-1 to TRBJ2-5; D remains ambiguous. The CDR3 consists of 11 residues. Germline CDR1 and CDR2: DFQATT and SNEGSKA (reference sequence). V shed 3 bases and J shed 5 bases, with 7 bases lying between them. CDR3 sequence reads: CSARAVETQYF. CDR3 bases: TGCAGTGCTAGGGCGGTTGAGACCCAGTACTTC.

The rearrangement joins TRBV7-9 to TRBJ1-1; possible D gene TRBD1, 5 bases. The CDR3 runs 13 residues. V lost 5 bases and J lost 0, with 7 bases in between. Looked up from germline, CDR1 is SEHNR and CDR2 is FQNEAQ (reference sequence). CDR3 protein: CASSQQVNTEAFF. CDR3 DNA: TGTGCCAGCAGCCAACAGGTGAACACTGAAGCTTTCTTT.

The V and J genes are TRBV29-1 and TRBJ2-1; 7 bases align to TRBD1. The CDR3 consists of 14 residues. Germline V gene data show CDR1 as SQVTM and CDR2 as ANQGSEA. V dropped 1 base and J dropped 2; count of bases not matched to a gene: 2. The CDR3 sequence: CSVEGQGTYNEQFF. CDR3 sequence (DNA): TGCAGCGTTGAAGGACAGGGAACCTACAATGAGCAGTTCTTC.